This T cell receptor (beta chain) appears in the sequencing data of a study of regulatory T cells in long-lasting Graves disease. Sample time point: persistent/refractory GD, antithyroid drugs over 5 years with positive TRAb. PBMCs were the source of the RNA used for TCR sequencing. Study findings and constraints: Graves' patients with persistent disease showed TCR diversity lower than patients newly diagnosed.

About this clonotype: No antigen is known for it.

V shed 2 bases, J shed 3 bases, and the junction held 7 bases outside the gene matches. CDR3 length: 15 amino acids. The V gene's germline CDR1 is DFQATT and CDR2 SNEGSKA (reference sequence). Construction of the TCR beta libraries employed iRepertoire HTBI primers in conjunction with Arm-PCR of CDR3 regions. Using its own MiXCR run on the multiplex PCR reads, TCRdb lists one record per CDR3 protein. Of around 460,000 distinct CDR3 sequences in the sample, 20% to 25% were seen once. This material consisted of peripheral blood mononuclear cells (PBMCs), taken when the disease was refractory, from a patient treated with antithyroid drugs. V and J are TRBV20-1 and TRBJ2-7, with TRBD2 identical over 10 bases. The receptor's source is a female donor with Graves disease. The CDR3 DNA sequence: TGCAGTGCTAGATCTGGTAGCGGGGGGCTCTACGAGCAGTACTTC. Translated: CSARSGSGGLYEQYF.